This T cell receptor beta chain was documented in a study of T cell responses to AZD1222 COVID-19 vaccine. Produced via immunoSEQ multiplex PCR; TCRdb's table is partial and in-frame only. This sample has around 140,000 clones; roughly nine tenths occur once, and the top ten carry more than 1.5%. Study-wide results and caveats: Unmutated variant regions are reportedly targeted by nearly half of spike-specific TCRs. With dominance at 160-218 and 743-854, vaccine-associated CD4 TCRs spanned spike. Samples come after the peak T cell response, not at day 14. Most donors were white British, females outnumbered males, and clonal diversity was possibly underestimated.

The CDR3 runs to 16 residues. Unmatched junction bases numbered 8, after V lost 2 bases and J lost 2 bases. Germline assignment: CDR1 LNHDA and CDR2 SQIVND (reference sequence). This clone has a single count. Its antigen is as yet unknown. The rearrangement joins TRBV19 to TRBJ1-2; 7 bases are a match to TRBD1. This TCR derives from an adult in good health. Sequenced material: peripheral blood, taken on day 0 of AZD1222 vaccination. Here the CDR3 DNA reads TGTGCCAGTAGTATAAGGGGCGGACAGGACAACTATGGCTACACCTTC. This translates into CASSIRGGQDNYGYTF.